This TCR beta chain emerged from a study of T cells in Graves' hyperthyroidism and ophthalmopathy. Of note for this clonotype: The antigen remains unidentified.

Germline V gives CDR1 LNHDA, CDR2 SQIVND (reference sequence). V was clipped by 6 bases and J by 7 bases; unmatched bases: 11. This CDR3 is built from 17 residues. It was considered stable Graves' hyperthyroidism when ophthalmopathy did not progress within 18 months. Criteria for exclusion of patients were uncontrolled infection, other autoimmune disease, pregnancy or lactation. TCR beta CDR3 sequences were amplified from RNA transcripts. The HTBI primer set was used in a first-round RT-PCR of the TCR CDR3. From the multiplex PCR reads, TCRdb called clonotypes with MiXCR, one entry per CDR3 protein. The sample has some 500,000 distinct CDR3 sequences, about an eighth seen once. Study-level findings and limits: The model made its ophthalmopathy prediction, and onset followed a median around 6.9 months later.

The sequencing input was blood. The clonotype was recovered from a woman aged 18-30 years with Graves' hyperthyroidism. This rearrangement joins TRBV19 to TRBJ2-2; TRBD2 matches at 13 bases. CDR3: CASRVGLAGVGNGELFF. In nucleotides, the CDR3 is TGTGCCAGTAGAGTCGGACTAGCGGGAGTGGGAAACGGGGAGCTGTTTTTT.